Listed here are 5 T cell receptor beta chains from one sample, sequenced in a study of cytomegalovirus exposure and HLA in healthy donors. The study ran its PCR with 60 Vbeta and 13 Jbeta primers. Repertoires were generated with immunoSEQ multiplex PCR, while TCRdb's copy carries only in-frame clones and drops some. This sample yields approximately 150,000 clones, of which around 80% are seen a single time; 4.8% belongs to the top ten. Material: PBMCs. Receptor source: a man younger than 30 in good health and CMV-seronegative.

The chain joins TRBV28 to TRBJ2-6, with D perhaps matching TRBD1 (6 bases). The V gene lost 5 bases and the J gene lost 4 bases, with 27 bases spanning the gap. CDR1 and CDR2 (germline): MDHEN, SYDVKM. CDR3 size: 20 residues. CDR3 loop: CASSPSVGDTGSRGANVLTF. The CDR3, as DNA: TGTGCCAGCAGTCCCTCCGTTGGGGATACAGGGAGCCGCGGGGCCAACGTCCTGACTTTC.

This clone was seen a handful of times. This chain links TRBV19 with TRBJ1-5; 8 bases are shared with TRBD1. V trimming: 3 bases; J trimming: 6 bases; junction bases outside the gene matches: 7. This CDR3 region has 15 residues. The germline gives CDR1 LNHDA, CDR2 SQIVND (reference sequence). Here the CDR3 DNA reads TGTGCCAGTAGTATGGGTGGGCAGGGGGCTCAGCCCCAGCATTTT. This codes for CASSMGGQGAQPQHF.

The genes are TRBV28 and TRBJ1-5; D gene unclear. The germline gives CDR1 MDHEN, CDR2 SYDVKM. The V end lost 5 bases, the J end lost 5 bases, and 16 bases lay between the germline ends. The CDR3 sequence is 15 residues long. CDR3 nucleotides: TGTGCCAGCAGTCCCCCAGGAACCGTCTATCAGCCCCAGCATTTT. Translating it yields CASSPPGTVYQPQHF.

The V gene is TRBV29-1, the J gene TRBJ2-1, with 8 bases fitting TRBD2. This CDR3 contains 16 residues. Germline CDR1 and CDR2: SQVTM and ANQGSEA. The V and J ends lost 8 bases and 10 bases, in that order; junction bases with no gene match: 22. CDR3 residues: CSILAWLAGVGGEQFF. CDR3 sequence (DNA): TGCAGCATACTAGCCTGGCTAGCGGGTGTAGGTGGAGAGCAGTTCTTC.

The J gene is TRBJ2-5, the V gene TRBV27; perhaps TRBD2 as D (5 bases). V was pared by 2 bases and J by 3 bases, with 7 bases between. The CDR3 length is 13 residues. Germline assignment: CDR1 MNHEY and CDR2 SMNVEV (reference sequence). CDR3 nucleotides: TGTGCCAGCAGTTTAGTCGGGGAAGAGACCCAGTACTTC. Its translation: CASSLVGEETQYF.